The 32 T cell receptor beta chains presented below share a single source sample, sequenced in a study of beta chain features in type 1 diabetes. The sequenced template was cDNA made from the entire isolated RNA. Only in-frame clones appear in the TCRdb table, and some are missing; sequencing was by immunoSEQ multiplex PCR. In the table there are about 150,000 clones, nearly 50% of which are singletons. The source material was Tregs from blood. The origin of the receptors is a man aged 18 to 30 in good health.

This chain links TRBV2 with TRBJ2-5; D not certain. Trimming took off 3 bases at V and 3 bases at J, with 8 bases between the two ends. CDR3 length equals 13 residues. Germline-derived CDR1 and CDR2 are SNHLY and FYNNEI. The DNA of the CDR3 is TGTGCCAGCAGTGAGCCGCGCAAAGAGACCCAGTACTTC. This translates into CASSEPRKETQYF.

The rearrangement joins TRBV10-3 to TRBJ2-5; 8 positions match TRBD2. The junction had 0 bases not matched to a gene; V was cut back by 2 bases and J by 4 bases. The germline gives CDR1 ENHRY, CDR2 SYGVKD. This CDR3 is built from 13 residues. CDR3: CAISERGGETQYF. The CDR3 region has the DNA TGTGCCATCAGTGAGCGGGGGGGAGAGACCCAGTACTTC.

Here the CDR3 reads CASSPLFQTSGHEQYF. DNA of the CDR3: TGTGCCAGCTCACCACTCTTCCAAACTAGCGGCCACGAGCAGTACTTC. J is TRBJ2-7 and V is TRBV18; the match to TRBD2 covers 8 bases. Germline CDR1 reads KGHSH; CDR2 reads LQKENI. V was pared by 1 base and J by 5 bases, with 10 bases of the junction left unmatched. This CDR3 is built from 16 residues.

The chain has TRBV5-4 and TRBJ2-1; no firm D call. The germline V and J ends were trimmed by 2 bases and 9 bases, with 6 bases remaining between them. The germline gives CDR1 SGHNT, CDR2 YYREEE (reference sequence). The CDR3 length is 11 residues. CDR3 sequence reads: CASSFRFEQFF. CDR3 DNA sequence: TGTGCCAGCAGCTTTCGTTTTGAGCAGTTCTTC. Combining the CDR3 with reference TRBV5-4 and TRBJ2-1 gives the whole variable domain ETGVTQSPTHLIKTRGQQVTLRCSSQSGHNTVSWYQQALGQGPQFIFQYYREEENGRGNFPPRFSGLQFPNYSSELNVNALELDDSALYLCASSFRFEQFFGPGTRLTVL.

This clone was detected only a few times. The V gene is TRBV6-8, the J gene TRBJ2-4, with 7 bases matching TRBD1. The CDR3 totals 18 residues. V was clipped by 4 bases and J by 0 bases; unmatched bases: 12. Germline V CDR1 and CDR2: MNHGY, SAAAGT. This CDR3 reads CASSSASGTALAKNIQYF. As DNA, the CDR3 is TGTGCCAGCAGTTCTGCCTCCGGGACAGCTCTAGCCAAAAACATTCAGTACTTC.

This clone was detected a few times. The chain uses TRBV5-6 and TRBJ1-6; perhaps TRBD1 as D (5 bases). The CDR3 covers 12 residues. Germline V gives CDR1 SGHDT, CDR2 YYEEEE. V lost 3 bases to trimming and J lost 10 bases, with 8 bases between them. The DNA for the CDR3 is TGTGCCAGCAGCTGGGGGGGATCACCCCTCCACTTT. Translated, it gives CASSWGGSPLHF.

The chain combines TRBV27 with TRBJ2-7, with 8 nucleotides matching TRBD2. Germline V CDR1 and CDR2: MNHEY, SMNVEV (reference sequence). CDR3 size: 15 residues. V shed 2 bases and J 6 bases; nucleotides not matched to a gene: 9. The DNA of the CDR3 is TGTGCCAGCAGTTTAATGTTGAGCGGGGGCGGCGAGCAGTACTTC. Its protein is CASSLMLSGGGEQYF.

The V call is TRBV19, the J call TRBJ2-7, with D perhaps TRBD2 (6 bases). Trimming shortened V by 4 bases and J by 6 bases, and 16 bases separated the two germline ends. Per germline, CDR1 LNHDA and CDR2 SQIVND (reference sequence). The CDR3 covers 14 residues. CDR3 in amino acids: CASSTGTSRGEQYF. For the CDR3, the DNA is TGTGCCAGTAGTACGGGCACCTCGCGGGGCGAGCAGTACTTC.

The rearrangement joins TRBV10-3 to TRBJ2-1; perhaps TRBD2 as D (5 bases). The CDR3 runs 16 residues. Trimming removed 3 bases from V and 4 bases from J, with 16 bases in between. The germline CDR1 and CDR2 sequences are ENHRY and SYGVKD. The CDR3: CAISDSPRRGYNEQFF. The CDR3 region has the DNA TGTGCCATCAGTGATTCGCCACGTCGGGGATACAATGAGCAGTTCTTC.

V gene TRBV30 combines with J gene TRBJ2-7; 7 nucleotides line up with TRBD2. Germline CDR1 is GTSNPN and CDR2 is SVGIG (reference sequence). The V gene end was trimmed by 4 bases and the J gene end by 1 base; junction bases not matched to a gene: 4. CDR3 length: 13 residues. Here the CDR3 reads CAWTSGQSYEQYF. In DNA, the CDR3 is TGTGCCTGGACTAGCGGCCAATCCTACGAGCAGTACTTC.

The V call is TRBV14, the J call TRBJ2-3; no clear D. V lost 5 bases and J 6 bases, leaving 6 bases between the germline ends. The CDR3 length is 11 residues. Germline CDR1 reads SGHDN; CDR2 reads FVKESK. CDR3 DNA sequence: TGTGCCAGCAGCGCGCACGATACGCAGTATTTT. It encodes CASSAHDTQYF. The entire variable domain, with the rest obtained from reference TRBV14 and TRBJ2-3, is as follows: EAGVTQFPSHSVIEKGQTVTLRCDPISGHDNLYWYRRVMGKEIKFLLHFVKESKQDESGMPNNRFLAERTGGTYSTLKVQPAELEDSGVYFCASSAHDTQYFGPGTRLTVL.

The chain uses TRBV7-2 and TRBJ1-2; D is undetermined. Between the trimmed V and J ends, which lost 5 bases and 12 bases, there was a span of 25 bases. The germline gives CDR1 SGHTA, CDR2 FQGNSA. CDR3 length: 15 residues. The CDR3 here is CASSRIGSASPEDTF. The CDR3 DNA follows: TGTGCCAGCAGCCGGATCGGGTCGGCCTCCCCAGAGGACACCTTC.

This clone was seen only a few times. The rearrangement joins TRBV6-6 to TRBJ2-1, with a tentative D call TRBD1 (5 bases). The CDR3 has 13 residues. V dropped 6 bases and J dropped 2 bases, with 8 bases sitting between them. Germline assignment: CDR1 MNHNY and CDR2 SVGAGI (reference sequence). CDR3 in DNA: TGTGCCAGCAGCCCCAGGGCCTACAATGAGCAGTTCTTC. Its protein is CASSPRAYNEQFF.

In its sample, this clone was seen a few times. The rearrangement links TRBV9 to TRBJ2-1; 11 nucleotides align to TRBD2. CDR1 and CDR2 (germline): SGDLS, YYNGEE. V was clipped by 4 bases and J by 4 bases; unmatched bases: 4. This CDR3 contains 15 residues. In nucleotides, the CDR3 is TGTGCCAGCAGCCCCCGACTAGCGGGATACAATGAGCAGTTCTTC. Its protein product is CASSPRLAGYNEQFF.

The rearrangement joins TRBV9 to TRBJ2-3; 12 bases align to TRBD2. CDR3 length equals 18 residues. Germline-derived CDR1 and CDR2 are SGDLS and YYNGEE. The V and J ends lost 1 base and 3 bases, in that order; junction bases with no gene match: 9. The CDR3 DNA follows: TGTGCCAGCAGCGTACACTACCGGACTAGCGGGAAGACAGATACGCAGTATTTT. Its protein is CASSVHYRTSGKTDTQYF.

The rearrangement links TRBV6-5 to TRBJ2-1; D might be TRBD2 (6 bases). This CDR3 is built from 15 residues. The germline V gene has CDR1 MNHEY and CDR2 SVGAGI. Trimming took 1 base from V and 7 from J, leaving 14 bases between them. The CDR3 sequence: CASSYWRDRRNEQFF. CDR3 coding DNA: TGTGCCAGCAGTTACTGGCGGGACCGCCGGAATGAGCAGTTCTTC.

The V call is TRBV29-1, the J call TRBJ1-4; possibly TRBD1 for D (5 bases). Germline CDR1 SQVTM, CDR2 ANQGSEA. This CDR3 has 15 amino acids. Trimming left V 4 bases short and J 5 bases short, with 17 bases between. The DNA of the CDR3 is TGCAGCGTTGTTCGGTCAGGGATGCCGAATGAAAAACTGTTTTTT. Its protein product is CSVVRSGMPNEKLFF.

This clone has ten or more counts. The chain joins TRBV19 to TRBJ1-5; tentatively, D is TRBD1 (5 bases). This CDR3 is built from 14 residues. V was pared by 3 bases and J by 4 bases, with 10 bases between. Germline V gives CDR1 LNHDA, CDR2 SQIVND (reference sequence). CDR3 protein: CASSMAGGNQPQHF. CDR3 nucleotide sequence: TGTGCCAGTAGTATGGCGGGGGGGAATCAGCCCCAGCATTTT.

This clone appeared a few times. The chain is built from TRBV7-2 and TRBJ1-5; 9 bases line up with TRBD1. Trimming took 5 bases from V and 0 from J; bases not matched to a gene: 5. Per germline, CDR1 SGHTA and CDR2 FQGNSA. The CDR3 has 16 residues. CDR3 coding DNA: TGTGCCAGCAGCGCACAGGGGGCGGTTAGCAATCAGCCCCAGCATTTT. As protein: CASSAQGAVSNQPQHF. The full variable domain, completed using reference TRBV7-2 and TRBJ1-5, is GAGVSQSPSNKVTEKGKDVELRCDPISGHTALYWYRQSLGQGLEFLIYFQGNSAPDKSGLPSDRFSAERTGGSVSTLTIQRTQQEDSAVYLCASSAQGAVSNQPQHFGDGTRLSIL.

The V and J genes are TRBV28 and TRBJ1-3; tentatively, D is TRBD1 (5 bases). Germline values: CDR1 MDHEN, CDR2 SYDVKM. Trimming took off 6 bases at V and 0 bases at J, with 15 bases between the two ends. The CDR3 is 16 amino acids. The CDR3 region is CASRNHGHFSGNTIYF. The CDR3 nucleotides are TGTGCCAGCAGAAATCACGGACACTTCTCTGGAAACACCATATATTTT. Using reference TRBV28 and TRBJ1-3 for the parts outside the CDR3, the full variable domain is DVKVTQSSRYLVKRTGEKVFLECVQDMDHENMFWYRQDPGLGLRLIYFSYDVKMKEKGDIPEGYSVSREKKERFSLILESASTNQTSMYLCASRNHGHFSGNTIYFGEGSWLTVV.

In its sample, this clone was seen a few times. The chain uses TRBV5-8 and TRBJ2-3, with a weak D call TRBD1 (6 bases). CDR1 is SGHTS and CDR2 is YDEGEE in the germline V gene. The CDR3 loop spans 17 amino acids. V shed 0 bases and J shed 4 bases, with 18 bases lying between them. The CDR3 loop is CASSLEQGRGAPDTQYF. The CDR3 bases are TGTGCCAGCAGCTTGGAACAGGGCAGGGGTGCGCCAGATACGCAGTATTTT.

The rearrangement joins TRBV5-1 to TRBJ2-1; D is possibly TRBD1 (6 bases). Trimming left V 6 bases short and J 0 bases short, with 13 bases between. Germline CDR1 and CDR2: SGHRS and YFSETQ. The CDR3 length is 15 residues. The CDR3 sequence: CASKGGRSSYNEQFF. In DNA form, the CDR3 reads TGCGCCAGCAAAGGGGGTAGAAGCTCCTACAATGAGCAGTTCTTC.

The chain couples TRBV28 to TRBJ2-2; D not resolved. This CDR3 is built from 11 residues. V lost 8 bases to trimming and J lost 6 bases, with 7 bases between them. CDR1 MDHEN and CDR2 SYDVKM come from the germline V gene. CDR3 bases: TGTGCCAGCCAGCTAGCCGGGGAGCTGTTTTTT. This encodes CASQLAGELFF.

The V and J genes are TRBV11-1 and TRBJ2-7; D is possibly TRBD2 (6 bases). Trimming pared 3 bases from V and 6 bases from J, leaving 15 bases between. Germline CDR1 SGHAT, CDR2 FQDESV (reference sequence). CDR3 length: 14 residues. CDR3 protein: CASSFGGTLGEQYF. The CDR3, as DNA: TGTGCCAGCAGCTTTGGGGGGACGCTCGGCGAGCAGTACTTC.

To note about this clone: Other DNA sequences within the sample encode an identical CDR3. The V gene is TRBV27, the J gene TRBJ2-3; tentatively, D is TRBD1 (5 bases). V gave up 5 bases and J gave up 4 bases, with 13 bases separating them. CDR3 size: 14 residues. CDR1 and CDR2 from the germline V gene are MNHEY and SMNVEV (reference sequence). The CDR3 DNA reads TGTGCCAGCAGTCCCCGGACAAGCCCAGATACGCAGTATTTT. The encoded protein is CASSPRTSPDTQYF.

This clone was seen a handful of times. The chain employs TRBV28 and TRBJ2-1, with 7 bases identical to TRBD2. The trim removed 5 bases at V and 5 bases at J, leaving 9 bases unmatched. Germline assignment: CDR1 MDHEN and CDR2 SYDVKM. The CDR3 covers 15 residues. The CDR3 nucleotides read TGTGCCAGCAGTCCCCGCCGCGGGGGAAACAATGAGCAGTTCTTC. Amino acid sequence: CASSPRRGGNNEQFF.

Notes on this clone: This specimen includes other DNA sequences encoding the same CDR3. The CDR3: CASSYSRGTEAFF. DNA for the CDR3: TGTGCCAGCAGTTACTCGAGGGGGACAGAAGCTTTCTTT. The chain is built from TRBV6-5 and TRBJ1-1; TRBD1 is a possible D gene (6 bases). The CDR3 runs to 13 residues. Deletions cut 0 bases from V and 8 bases from J, with 10 bases between. Germline CDR1 MNHEY, CDR2 SVGAGI.

This clone was detected a few times. DNA for the CDR3: TGCGCCAGCATGCCAGGCCAAGAGACCCAGTACTTC. Protein sequence: CASMPGQETQYF. This chain uses TRBV10-2 with TRBJ2-5; D is uncertain. Between the trimmed V and J ends, which lost 7 bases and 1 base, there was a span of 7 bases. The length of the CDR3 is 12 residues. From germline, CDR1 is WSHSY and CDR2 SAAADI.

This clone was seen a few times. The CDR3, as DNA: TGTGCCAGCAGCTCCCACGGACAGGGGGGCACTGAAGCTTTCTTT. It encodes CASSSHGQGGTEAFF. V is TRBV7-2 and J is TRBJ1-1; 10 bases map to TRBD1. CDR1 and CDR2 from the germline V gene are SGHTA and FQGNSA. This CDR3 is built from 15 residues. Trimming at V came to 4 bases and at J to 4 bases, leaving 6 bases not matched to a gene.

This chain links TRBV5-1 with TRBJ1-2; 8 nucleotides line up with TRBD1. The germline V gene encodes CDR1 SGHRS and CDR2 YFSETQ. The J segment lost 4 bases and the V segment lost 0 bases, leaving 5 bases of the junction unmatched. This CDR3 region has 15 residues. DNA for the CDR3: TGCGCCAGCAGCTTGGCGCAGGGGGCTCGCTATGGCTACACCTTC. This codes for CASSLAQGARYGYTF.

This clone was detected once. The chain recombines TRBV10-3 with TRBJ1-6; D might be TRBD1 (6 bases). The germline V gene has CDR1 ENHRY and CDR2 SYGVKD. V was cut by 10 bases and J by 7 bases, with 17 bases left in between. This CDR3 comprises 14 residues. The CDR3, as DNA: TGTGCCACCAAGGGGGTATCGGGAAATTCACCCCTCCACTTT. It codes for CATKGVSGNSPLHF.

The chain couples TRBV6-5 to TRBJ2-5, with a tentative D call TRBD2 (6 bases). Germline V gene lookup returns CDR1 MNHEY and CDR2 SVGAGI. The CDR3 extends over 15 amino acids. V lost 4 bases to trimming and J lost 6 bases, with 18 bases between them. The CDR3 spells CASSFPTAAGQTQYF. CDR3 bases: TGTGCCAGCAGTTTCCCGACTGCCGCGGGGCAGACCCAGTACTTC.